This note documents a single T cell receptor (beta chain) sequence. The data were obtained in a study of T cells after yellow fever vaccination. TCRdb used MiXCR to reprocess the 5' RACE reads, holding one entry per CDR3 protein. Here the sample spans hundreds of thousands of distinct CDR3 sequences, roughly 13% being singletons. The CDR3 sequence is 14 residues long. Germline V lookup: CDR1 GTSNPN, CDR2 SVGIG (reference sequence). The V and J ends lost 5 bases and 10 bases, in that order; junction bases with no gene match: 8. The starting material was PBMCs, obtained on the day of the yellow fever booster vaccination. The sequence derives from a man aged 30 to 45 who received the YFV17D yellow fever vaccine. The chain has TRBV30 and TRBJ2-1; 13 bases are shared with TRBD2. CDR3 in DNA: TGTGCCTGGTCTGGGACTAGCGGGATCTCCGAGCAGTTCTTC. Translation gives CAWSGTSGISEQFF.